This T cell receptor beta chain was recorded in a study of blood T cell repertoires in COVID-19. As for the study in general: PBMCs, B-cell-depleted T cells, or T cells provided the cDNA or gDNA that made up the material.

This CDR3 has 16 residues. The V segment lost 5 bases and the J segment 4 bases; nucleotides outside the gene matches: 9. Germline loops: CDR1 MNHEY, CDR2 SVGEGT. Participants, roughly 18 to 90 years old, spanned about two dozen US areas. The repertoire was sequenced with immunoSEQ multiplex PCR; TCRdb's copy has only in-frame clones and lacks some. The table has about 220,000 clones, 85% to 90% seen once. The sequencing sample was made of PBMCs or T cells enriched from blood (not recorded which). The TCR originated in a woman between 50 and 59 years old with acute COVID-19. The rearrangement links TRBV6-2 or TRBV6-3 to TRBJ1-1; 11 bases agree with TRBD1. The CDR3 DNA follows: TGTGCCAGCAGTCATACGGGACAGGGGGGCTTCACTGAAGCTTTCTTT. The encoded protein is CASSHTGQGGFTEAFF.